Listed below are T cell receptor beta chains from one sample, sequenced in a study of OX40 agonist ivuxolimab in advanced cancers. TCRdb's table, derived via immunoSEQ multiplex PCR, lists solely in-frame clones and lacks some. Of tens of thousands of clones in the sample, 90% were seen once. The sequencing used CD4+ or CD8+ T cells sorted from blood, collected in a trial of the OX40 agonist ivuxolimab. These receptors were collected from an adult with an advanced solid tumor such as melanoma, head and neck, liver or kidney cancer. Each CDR3 is given without its conserved first and last residue.

J gene: TRBJ2-5
V gene: TRBV27
CDR3 protein: ASSRDFGGETQY

J gene: TRBJ2-6
V gene: TRBV10-1
CDR3 protein: ASSGDTGANVLT

J gene: TRBJ2-5
V gene: TRBV14
CDR3 protein: ASSPGTFRQRETQY

J gene: TRBJ2-1
V gene: TRBV11-3
CDR3 protein: ASSTGTSGLEGQF

J gene: TRBJ1-4
V gene: TRBV5-8
CDR3 protein: ASSALGGRNEKLF

J gene: TRBJ1-6
V gene: TRBV19
CDR3 protein: ASSQFHRAGHYSPLH

J gene: TRBJ2-2
V gene: TRBV27
CDR3 protein: ASSLPDRGTGELF

J gene: TRBJ2-7
V gene: TRBV28
CDR3 protein: ASSTGTFPYEQY

J gene: TRBJ1-1
V gene: TRBV6-5
CDR3 protein: ASSIQSGNTEAF

J gene: TRBJ2-3
V gene: TRBV20-1
CDR3 protein: SASSTDTQY

J gene: TRBJ2-4
V gene: TRBV27
CDR3 protein: ASSLSLGGAKNIQY